The rows below give T cell receptor beta chains drawn from one sample of a study of technical replicates of blood from a handful of donors. Libraries were prepared by immunoSEQ multiplex PCR; TCRdb keeps only in-frame clonotypes and omits some of them. Of approximately 81,000 clones listed, under 97% were seen once; the top ten hold 0.36%. Sequenced sample: T cells isolated from PBMCs. The source of these receptors is a human donor in good health. CDR3s include the opening cysteine and the closing phenylalanine or tryptophan. The D gene is left open where the match is weak. Clone size is not always given. Where it is, it says once, few, many or a class for expanded clones.

clone size,V gene,D gene,J gene,CDR3 DNA,CDR3 protein
once,TRBV6-5,.,TRBJ1-4,TGTGCCAGCAGTCCTCAGGGAAAACTGTTTTTT,CASSPQGKLFF
.,TRBV10-3,TRBD1,TRBJ1-1,TGTGCCATCAGTGACCCCGACAGGGGTACTGAAGCTTTCTTT,CAISDPDRGTEAFF
.,TRBV7-9,TRBD2,TRBJ2-3,TGTGCCAGCAGCTCTTTAGCGGGAATCACAGATACGCAGTATTTT,CASSSLAGITDTQYF
.,TRBV27,.,TRBJ2-2,TGTGCCAGCAGTCCCCTTGGGCGGGGGAACACCGGGGAGCTGTTTTTT,CASSPLGRGNTGELFF
.,TRBV7-7,TRBD1,TRBJ2-3,TGTGCCAGCAGCCCGGGGACAGGGGGATCAGATACGCAGTATTTT,CASSPGTGGSDTQYF
.,TRBV14,.,TRBJ1-5,TGTGCCAGCAGCCAAAACTACGGTCAGCCCCAGCATTTT,CASSQNYGQPQHF
.,TRBV2,TRBD2,TRBJ2-3,TGTGCCAGCAGGGGGACTAGCGGGAAAACCCACACAGATACGCAGTATTTT,CASRGTSGKTHTDTQYF
.,TRBV6-6,TRBD1,TRBJ1-1,TGTGCCAGCATTCTCCGGGACAGGGCAGTTTTAGGTGAAGCTTTCTTT,CASILRDRAVLGEAFF
.,TRBV2,TRBD1,TRBJ2-7,TGTGCCAGCAGTGAGGGACAGGGAAGCGAGCAGTACTTC,CASSEGQGSEQYF
.,TRBV4-1,.,TRBJ2-2,TGCGCCAGCAGCCCGCAGTTGGTTTACACCGGGGAGCTGTTTTTT,CASSPQLVYTGELFF
.,TRBV4-2,TRBD1,TRBJ1-1,TGTGCCAGCAGCCAGGAACTACAGGGGGCGGTGGAGAACACTGAAGCTTTCTTT,CASSQELQGAVENTEAFF
.,TRBV19,TRBD1,TRBJ1-1,TGTGCCAGTAGCCGGGACAGGGAGGGGAGCACTGAAGCTTTCTTT,CASSRDREGSTEAFF
.,TRBV29-1,.,TRBJ2-5,TGCAGCGTTGAGGAAACGGGGACCCAGTACTTC,CSVEETGTQYF
.,TRBV28,TRBD1,TRBJ2-7,TGTGCCATAACCAGGGGACAGGGGGCGCGGGAGCAGTACTTC,CAITRGQGAREQYF
.,TRBV4-3,TRBD1,TRBJ1-1,TGCGCCAGCAGCCCAGGAGACAGGGGAACTGAAGCTTTCTTT,CASSPGDRGTEAFF
.,TRBV5-4,TRBD2,TRBJ2-2,TGTGCCAGCAGCTTGACTAGCGGGACCGGGGAGCTGTTTTTT,CASSLTSGTGELFF
.,TRBV18,TRBD1,TRBJ1-2,TGTGCCAGCTGGAACGAGAGGACAGGGGGCTCGATTAGCTATGGCTACACCTTC,CASWNERTGGSISYGYTF
once,TRBV28,.,TRBJ1-2,TGTGCCAGCAGGGACACTACCTTGGGGGGCTACACCTTC,CASRDTTLGGYTF
once,TRBV7-3,TRBD1,TRBJ1-1,TGTGCCAGCAGCTTTACAGGGGGCGCCGGGCCTGAAGCTTTCTTT,CASSFTGGAGPEAFF
once,TRBV7-9,.,TRBJ2-6,TGTGCCAGCAGCGGGAGGAACTCTGGGGCCAACGTCCTGACTTTC,CASSGRNSGANVLTF
.,TRBV6-5,.,TRBJ1-2,TGTGCCAGCAGTTACTCTAGGCAGGGGTCGAGTGGCTACACCTTC,CASSYSRQGSSGYTF
.,TRBV10-1,TRBD1,TRBJ2-6,TGCGCCAGCAGTGGGACAGGGGAGGCCGGGGCCAACGTCCTGACTTTC,CASSGTGEAGANVLTF
.,TRBV19,.,TRBJ2-7,TGTGCCAGTAGTATAGGGGAGACCTACGAGCAGTACTTC,CASSIGETYEQYF
.,TRBV7-2,TRBD2,TRBJ2-1,TGTGCCAGCCTCCCTCCGGCGGGAGGGTACAATGAGCAGTTCTTC,CASLPPAGGYNEQFF